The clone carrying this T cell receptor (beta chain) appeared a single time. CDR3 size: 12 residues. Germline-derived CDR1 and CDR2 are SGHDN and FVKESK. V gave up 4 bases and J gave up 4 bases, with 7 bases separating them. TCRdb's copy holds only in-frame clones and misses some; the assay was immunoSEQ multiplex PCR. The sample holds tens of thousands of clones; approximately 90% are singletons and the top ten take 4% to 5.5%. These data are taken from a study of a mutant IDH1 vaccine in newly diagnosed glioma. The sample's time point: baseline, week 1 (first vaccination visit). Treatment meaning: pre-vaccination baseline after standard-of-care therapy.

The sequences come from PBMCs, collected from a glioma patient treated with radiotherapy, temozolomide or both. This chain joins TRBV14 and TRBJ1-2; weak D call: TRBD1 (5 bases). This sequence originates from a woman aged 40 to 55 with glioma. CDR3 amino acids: CASSRDFYGYTF. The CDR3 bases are TGTGCCAGCAGCCGGGACTTCTATGGCTACACCTTC.